This passage covers 5 T cell receptor beta chains from one sample sequenced in a study of cytomegalovirus exposure and HLA in healthy donors. Amplification used 60 Vbeta primers and 13 Jbeta primers. This table comes from immunoSEQ multiplex PCR, and its TCRdb copy is limited to in-frame clones, with some not included. The repertoire holds about 200,000 clones, with around 83% as singletons. Sequenced material: PBMCs. The receptors originated from a girl aged 10-17 years in good health and CMV-seronegative.

This rearrangement joins TRBV7-9 to TRBJ1-6, with 7 bases fitting TRBD1. The CDR3 is 16 amino acids. Germline V gives CDR1 SEHNR, CDR2 FQNEAQ (reference sequence). V lost 5 bases, J lost 7 bases, and 11 bases stayed unmatched. CDR3 coding DNA: TGTGCCAGCAGCCAGACAGGGTCCGTCTCAAATTCACCCCTCCACTTT. Residues: CASSQTGSVSNSPLHF.

The V and J genes are TRBV11-2 and TRBJ1-1, with 7 bases identical to TRBD1. Looked up from germline, CDR1 is SGHAT and CDR2 is FQNNGV. This CDR3 comprises 15 residues. V lost 1 base to trimming and J lost 3 bases; unmatched junction nucleotides: 5. The CDR3 coding sequence is TGTGCCAGCAGCTTAGGTACAGGGGTAGACACTGAAGCTTTCTTT. It is translated as CASSLGTGVDTEAFF.

This rearrangement joins TRBV9 to TRBJ2-1; D perhaps matches TRBD2 (7 bases). The germline CDR1 and CDR2 sequences are SGDLS and YYNGEE. V shed 3 bases and J shed 3 bases, with 13 bases lying between them. The CDR3 is 15 amino acids. In DNA form, the CDR3 reads TGTGCCAGCAGCGAGGGGGGGACGGTCTACAATGAGCAGTTCTTC. Its protein product is CASSEGGTVYNEQFF. Together with reference TRBV9 and TRBJ2-1, the CDR3 gives the full variable domain: DSGVTQTPKHLITATGQRVTLRCSPRSGDLSVYWYQQSLDQGLQFLIQYYNGEERAKGNILERFSAQQFPDLHSELNLSSLELGDSALYFCASSEGGTVYNEQFFGPGTRLTVL.

This chain links TRBV5-1 with TRBJ2-5, with 7 positions matching TRBD1. The CDR3 runs to 16 residues. Germline values: CDR1 SGHRS, CDR2 YFSETQ. With V trimmed by 2 bases and J by 1 base, 8 bases remained unmatched. Written as DNA, the CDR3 is TGCGCCAGCAGCTTTGGGACACAGGGGACCCAAGAGACCCAGTACTTC. It is translated as CASSFGTQGTQETQYF.

This clone occurred a few times. This sequence joins TRBV30 and TRBJ1-5; TRBD1 matches at 10 bases. From germline, CDR1 is GTSNPN and CDR2 SVGIG (reference sequence). CDR3 length: 16 residues. Trimming removed 4 bases from V and 6 bases from J; junction bases left unmatched: 12. The CDR3 reads CAWKPPGTGELQPQHF. The CDR3 DNA is TGTGCCTGGAAACCCCCGGGGACAGGGGAACTTCAGCCCCAGCATTTT. The variable domain in full, completed from reference TRBV30 and TRBJ1-5, reads SQTIHQWPATLVQPVGSPLSLECTVEGTSNPNLYWYRQAAGRGLQLLFYSVGIGQISSEVPQNLSASRPQDRQFILSSKKLLLSDSGFYLCAWKPPGTGELQPQHFGDGTRLSIL.